This TCR beta chain was identified in a study of blood T cells in healthy people across ages. V gave up 0 bases and J gave up 6 bases, with 11 bases separating them. The germline CDR1 and CDR2 sequences are LGHNA and YSLEER. The CDR3 extends over 15 amino acids. With a J-beta primer mix and a sample-barcoded 5' primer, a second PCR ran roughly 6 to 11 cycles. Each TCR beta cDNA got a 12-nucleotide random molecular identifier. Via MiXCR, TCRdb re-called the 5' RACE reads, giving one row per CDR3 protein. Of some 1.1 million distinct CDR3 sequences detected, around two fifths appear once; the ten largest clones hold over 10%. There were at least 6 micrograms of total RNA extracted from every sample.

The receptor's source is a man between 18 and 29 years old in good health. The sequenced sample consisted of blood. This chain uses TRBV4-3 with TRBJ1-4; unclear D gene. As DNA, the CDR3 is TGCGCCAGCAGCCAAGAGCCGGGGATGGATGAAAAACTGTTTTTT. Its translation is CASSQEPGMDEKLFF.